The next 20 T cell receptor beta chains were all read from a single sample in a study of blood T cells in healthy people across ages. Through a sample-barcoded 5' primer and a J-beta primer mix, a second PCR was run for roughly 6 to 11 cycles. TCRdb processed the 5' RACE reads anew with MiXCR; each CDR3 protein has one entry. The table shows 1.5 million or so distinct CDR3 sequences, with roughly 40% occurring only once. Sequencing used blood. The source is a woman younger than 30 in good health.

This clonotype was recorded a few times. The chain links TRBV20-1 to TRBJ2-7; 9 bases agree with TRBD2. CDR3 length: 15 amino acids. Per the germline V gene, CDR1 is DFQATT and CDR2 is SNEGSKA (reference sequence). Trimming at V came to 0 bases and at J to 4 bases, leaving 7 bases not matched to a gene. This CDR3 reads CSAREGSGSGYEQYF. CDR3 bases: TGCAGTGCTAGAGAGGGTAGCGGGAGTGGGTACGAGCAGTACTTC.

V is TRBV18 and J is TRBJ2-7, with 7 bases fitting TRBD1. The CDR3 is 16 amino acids. After removal of 3 bases from V and 2 bases from J, the junction contained 10 bases not matched to a gene. Per the germline V gene, CDR1 is KGHSH and CDR2 is LQKENI. DNA for the CDR3: TGTGCCAGCTCACCGGGGAACAGGGGTTGGGCCTACGAGCAGTACTTC. Its translation is CASSPGNRGWAYEQYF.

The rearrangement links TRBV27 to TRBJ2-2; TRBD1 agrees at 9 bases. V lost 6 bases and J lost 8; bases outside the gene matches: 10. The CDR3 loop spans 15 amino acids. CDR1 is MNHEY and CDR2 is SMNVEV in the germline V gene (reference sequence). The CDR3: CASSPGTGISGELFF. The CDR3 DNA sequence: TGTGCCAGCAGCCCTGGGACAGGGATTTCTGGGGAGCTGTTTTTT.

Written as DNA, the CDR3 is TGTGCCAGCAGTGGGGGACTAGCGGGGGGCTCATCCTACAATGAGCAGTACTTC. It encodes CASSGGLAGGSSYNEQYF. The gene calls are TRBV2 and TRBJ2-1, with TRBD2 matching over 15 bases. The end of the DNA aligns better with TRBJ2-7, so the J call may be wrong. The V gene's germline CDR1 is SNHLY and CDR2 FYNNEI. The CDR3 sequence is 18 residues long.

The CDR3: CASTSLGTSRLGWDEQFF. The CDR3 bases are TGTGCCAGCACCTCGCTAGGGACTAGCCGGCTCGGCTGGGATGAGCAGTTCTTC. The chain recombines TRBV12-3 or TRBV12-4 with TRBJ2-1; 9 positions match TRBD2. Unmatched junction bases numbered 21, after V lost 7 bases and J lost 8 bases. There are 18 residues in the CDR3.

This chain connects TRBV30 to TRBJ1-1; D not certain. This CDR3 region has 12 residues. V was shortened by 1 base and J by 6 bases, with 9 bases between the two germline ends. Germline V lookup: CDR1 GTSNPN, CDR2 SVGIG (reference sequence). The CDR3 sequence is CAWSGGTPEAFF. The CDR3 DNA follows: TGTGCCTGGAGTGGGGGTACGCCTGAAGCTTTCTTT.

This clonotype has just a few counts. V usage is TRBV27 and J usage is TRBJ2-7; 13 positions match TRBD2. Trimming took 7 bases from V and 4 from J; bases not matched to a gene: 7. There are 15 residues in the CDR3. CDR1 is MNHEY and CDR2 is SMNVEV in the germline V gene (reference sequence). This chain's CDR3 is CASTRTSGGQYEQYF. The CDR3 DNA is TGTGCCAGCACGCGGACTAGCGGGGGACAGTACGAGCAGTACTTC.

This chain uses TRBV14 with TRBJ2-7; 7 bases agree with TRBD1. CDR1 is SGHDN and CDR2 is FVKESK in the germline V gene. The CDR3 is made up of 16 amino acids. Trimming cost V 4 bases and J 4 bases; bases outside gene matches: 13. The CDR3 nucleotides are TGTGCCAGCAGCCCCCACTCGGACAGGCCCGTATACGAGCAGTACTTC. This sequence encodes CASSPHSDRPVYEQYF.

The genes are TRBV6-5 and TRBJ1-1; 9 nucleotides agree with TRBD1. V was clipped by 5 bases and J by 5 bases; unmatched bases: 12. This CDR3 spans 16 amino acids. The germline V gene has CDR1 MNHEY and CDR2 SVGAGI. The CDR3 here is CASSPRDRVIQTEAFF. The CDR3 coding sequence is TGTGCCAGCAGTCCCCGGGACAGGGTTATCCAGACTGAAGCTTTCTTT.

This chain uses TRBV29-1 with TRBJ1-3; D possibly corresponds to TRBD1 (5 bases). The germline CDR1 and CDR2 sequences are SQVTM and ANQGSEA. V was trimmed by 1 base and J by 2 bases, leaving 6 bases between them. The CDR3 has 13 amino acids. The DNA of the CDR3 is TGCAGCGTTGAAGGGGGGGCTGGAAACACCATATATTTT. Its protein is CSVEGGAGNTIYF.

V and J are TRBV30 and TRBJ2-3, with D perhaps TRBD1 or TRBD2 (6 bases each). Deletions cut 6 bases from V and 4 bases from J, with 17 bases between. The CDR3 runs 14 residues. Germline V gene sequence: CDR1 GTSNPN, CDR2 SVGIG (reference sequence). The CDR3 here is CACVDGGLADTQYF. CDR3 nucleotide sequence: TGTGCCTGTGTGGATGGGGGGCTGGCAGATACGCAGTATTTT.

The V and J genes are TRBV20-1 and TRBJ2-3; D gene unclear. V shed 4 bases and J shed 3 bases, with 14 bases lying between them. CDR1 is DFQATT, CDR2 SNEGSKA, per germline (reference sequence). The CDR3 is 14 residues long. The CDR3 region has the DNA TGCAGTGCTACTAGTTGGCACCCGACAGATACGCAGTATTTT. Translated: CSATSWHPTDTQYF.

The chain is built from TRBV5-1 and TRBJ2-5; possible D gene TRBD1, 6 bases. The J call may be faulty, since TRBJ2-7 better matches the DNA end. Germline CDR1 reads SGHRS; CDR2 reads YFSETQ. The CDR3 has 14 amino acids. CDR3 sequence reads: CASSGGQGRREQYF. The CDR3 region has the DNA TGCGCCAGCAGCGGGGGACAAGGGCGGCGCGAGCAGTACTTC.

Concerning this clonotype itself: The conserved closing phenylalanine or tryptophan is absent in this CDR3, likely reflecting a read error. V and J are TRBV5-1 and TRBJ2-3, with TRBD2 matching 7 bases. V gave up 2 bases and J gave up 0 bases; unmatched junction bases: 0. This CDR3 has 14 amino acids. Looked up from germline, CDR1 is SGHRS and CDR2 is YFSETQ. The CDR3 here is CASSFSGSTDTQYL. The CDR3 nucleotides are TGCGCCAGCAGCTTTAGCGGGAGCACAGATACGCAGTATTTG.

The J gene is TRBJ2-3, the V gene TRBV2; 7 positions agree with TRBD1. Germline CDR1 and CDR2: SNHLY and FYNNEI. The CDR3 consists of 15 residues. V was clipped by 7 bases and J by 3 bases; unmatched bases: 10. CDR3 region: CASMSTGVGTDTQYF. CDR3 DNA sequence: TGTGCCAGCATGTCAACAGGGGTAGGAACAGATACGCAGTATTTT.

The genes are TRBV9 and TRBJ2-7, with D possibly matching TRBD1 (5 bases). Germline V gene data show CDR1 as SGDLS and CDR2 as YYNGEE. The CDR3 has 15 residues. Deletions cut 0 bases from V and 7 bases from J, with 17 bases between. CDR3 amino acids: CASSVEANLGQEQYF. The CDR3 nucleotides read TGTGCCAGCAGCGTAGAAGCCAATCTGGGGCAAGAGCAGTACTTC. Using reference TRBV9 and TRBJ2-7 for the parts outside the CDR3, the full variable domain is DSGVTQTPKHLITATGQRVTLRCSPRSGDLSVYWYQQSLDQGLQFLIQYYNGEERAKGNILERFSAQQFPDLHSELNLSSLELGDSALYFCASSVEANLGQEQYFGPGTRLTVT.

This clonotype showed up just a few times. J is TRBJ1-2 and V is TRBV5-5; 10 nucleotides line up with TRBD1. With V trimmed by 3 bases and J by 9 bases, 11 bases remained unmatched. Per the germline V gene, CDR1 is SGHKS and CDR2 is YYEKEE (reference sequence). This CDR3 region has 15 residues. The CDR3 DNA is TGTGCCAGCAGCTGGGAACCCGGGACAGGGGCAAGCTACACCTTC. Translating gives CASSWEPGTGASYTF.

J is TRBJ2-7 and V is TRBV27, with TRBD1 matching 7 bases. CDR1 and CDR2 (germline): MNHEY, SMNVEV (reference sequence). This CDR3 spans 14 amino acids. V lost 6 bases to trimming and J lost 2 bases; unmatched junction nucleotides: 7. The CDR3: CASSRGTEAYEQYF. CDR3 in DNA: TGTGCCAGCAGCCGAGGGACAGAAGCCTACGAGCAGTACTTC.

To note about this clonotype: Its ends do not fully match the called genes, so a read error is possible. The chain links TRBV3-1 to TRBJ2-3, with 10 bases lining up with TRBD1. CDR1 and CDR2 from the germline V gene are LGHDT and YNNKEL (reference sequence). The CDR3 length is 14 residues. The CDR3 loop reads CASRGQGYTGTQYF. The CDR3 region has the DNA TGTGCCAGCAGGGGACAGGGGTATACAGGTACGCAGTATTTT.

V usage is TRBV20-1 and J usage is TRBJ1-2, with a tentative D call TRBD1 (5 bases). The CDR3 runs 13 residues. V was trimmed by 4 bases and J by 4 bases, leaving 13 bases between them. Looked up from germline, CDR1 is DFQATT and CDR2 is SNEGSKA (reference sequence). The CDR3 is CSATGGFSYGYTF. CDR3 nucleotide sequence: TGCAGTGCTACCGGGGGGTTCTCCTATGGCTACACCTTC.